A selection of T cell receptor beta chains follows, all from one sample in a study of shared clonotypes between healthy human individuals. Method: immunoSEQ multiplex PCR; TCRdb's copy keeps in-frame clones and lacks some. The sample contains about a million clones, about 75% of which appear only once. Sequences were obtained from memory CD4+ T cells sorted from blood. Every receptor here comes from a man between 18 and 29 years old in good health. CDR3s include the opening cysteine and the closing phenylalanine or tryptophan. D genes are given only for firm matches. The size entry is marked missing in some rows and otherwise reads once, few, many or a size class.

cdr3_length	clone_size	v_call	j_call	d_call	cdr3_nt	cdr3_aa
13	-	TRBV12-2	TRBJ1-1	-	TGTGCAAGTCGCTTAGTCTCGGGTATCGGGGCTTTCTTT	CASRLVSGIGAFF
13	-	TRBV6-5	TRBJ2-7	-	TGTGCCAGCCGACAGGAGAGCTCCTACGAGCAGTACTTC	CASRQESSYEQYF
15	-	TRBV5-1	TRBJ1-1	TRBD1	TGCGCCAGCAGCTTGGGACAGGGGATGAACACTGAAGCTTTCTTT	CASSLGQGMNTEAFF
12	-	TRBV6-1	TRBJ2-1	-	TGTGCCAGCAGTGAAGGTCGGTATGAGCAGTTCTTC	CASSEGRYEQFF
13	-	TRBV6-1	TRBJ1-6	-	TGTGCCAGCAACCGGGTCAACAATTCACCCCTCCACTTT	CASNRVNNSPLHF
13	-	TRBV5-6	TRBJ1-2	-	TGTGCCAGCAGCCTTGGAAGAGGGTATGGCTACACCTTC	CASSLGRGYGYTF
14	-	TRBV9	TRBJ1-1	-	TGTGCCAGCACTCCCCTGGGGGTCGGCACTGAAGCTTTCTTT	CASTPLGVGTEAFF
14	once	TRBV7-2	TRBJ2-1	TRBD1	TGTGCCAGCAGCTCGAGGACAGGGGGTTGGGAGCAGTTCTTC	CASSSRTGGWEQFF
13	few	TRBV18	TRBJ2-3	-	TGTGCCAGCTCACACAACCCGGGGGATACGCAGTATTTT	CASSHNPGDTQYF
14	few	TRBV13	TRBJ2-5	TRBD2	TGTGCCAGCAGCTTGACTAGCGAGGGAGAGACCCAGTACTTC	CASSLTSEGETQYF
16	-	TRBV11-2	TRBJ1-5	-	TGTGCCAGCAGCTTAGTCAGGCCCAGGGCCGGGCAGCCCCAGCATTTT	CASSLVRPRAGQPQHF
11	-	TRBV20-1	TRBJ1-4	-	TGCAGTGCTAGAGTCGTCGAAAAACTGTTTTTT	CSARVVEKLFF
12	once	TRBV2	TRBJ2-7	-	TGTGCCAGCCTGGGACCTACATACGAGCAGTACTTC	CASLGPTYEQYF
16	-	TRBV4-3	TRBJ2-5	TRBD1	TGCGCCAGCAGCCTAGACGGTACAGGGGCTGGGGAGACCCAGTACTTC	CASSLDGTGAGETQYF
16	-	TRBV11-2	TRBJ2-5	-	TGTGCCAGCAGCCCCGGGGGAAAGGGGTCAGGAGAGACCCAGTACTTC	CASSPGGKGSGETQYF
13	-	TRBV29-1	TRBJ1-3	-	TGCAGCGTTGCACAGGTATCTGGAAACACCATATATTTT	CSVAQVSGNTIYF
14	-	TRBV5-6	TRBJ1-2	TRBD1	TGTGCCAGCAGCTTCGACAGGGGGCACTATGGCTACACCTTC	CASSFDRGHYGYTF
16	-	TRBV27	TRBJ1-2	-	TGTGCCAGCAGTTTGAGGGGGAGAGGGGCTAACTATGGCTACACCTTC	CASSLRGRGANYGYTF
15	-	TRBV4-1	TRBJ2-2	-	TGCGCCAGCAGCCTGGTCGGGAGTTTAACCGGGGAGCTGTTTTTT	CASSLVGSLTGELFF
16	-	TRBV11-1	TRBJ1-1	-	TGTGCCAGCAGATCTACTTTAGGGACACAGAGGGCTGAAGCTTTCTTT	CASRSTLGTQRAEAFF